This TCR beta chain originates from a study of blood T cells in healthy people across ages. The germline V gene encodes CDR1 LGHDT and CDR2 YNNKEL (reference sequence). The CDR3 is made up of 16 amino acids. A second roughly 6 to 11 cycle PCR used barcoded and J-beta primers. With 12 random nucleotides, a template-switch adaptor tagged each individual cDNA molecule. Each CDR3 protein is one row after TCRdb ran MiXCR on the 5' RACE reads. Of 700,000 to 900,000 distinct CDR3 sequences in the sample, approximately 24% were seen once. These data were also filed under a second study, of T cells of mothers and their children. In that study: Donors comprised a few healthy Caucasian mothers plus their six children. The yield was over 9.5 million TCR beta CDR3 reads from each mother and approximately 2.8 million from each child.

J is TRBJ2-5 and V is TRBV3-1; 7 bases agree with TRBD1. The J call may be incorrect, as the DNA end agrees better with TRBJ2-7. The receptor comes from a boy aged 5-17 years in good health. Input material: blood. This CDR3 reads CASSPRPTGQNYEQYF. The DNA of the CDR3 is TGTGCCAGCAGCCCCCGCCCGACGGGACAGAACTACGAGCAGTACTTC.